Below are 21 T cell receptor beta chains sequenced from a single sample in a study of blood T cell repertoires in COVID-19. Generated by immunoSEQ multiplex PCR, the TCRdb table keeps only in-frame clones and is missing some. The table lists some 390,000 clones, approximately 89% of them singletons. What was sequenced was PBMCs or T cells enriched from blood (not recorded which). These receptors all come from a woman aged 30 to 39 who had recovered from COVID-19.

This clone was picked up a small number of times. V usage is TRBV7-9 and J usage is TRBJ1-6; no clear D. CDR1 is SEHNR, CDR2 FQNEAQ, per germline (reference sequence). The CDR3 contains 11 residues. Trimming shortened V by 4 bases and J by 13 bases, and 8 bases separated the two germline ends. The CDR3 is CASSSRIPLHF. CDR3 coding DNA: TGTGCCAGCAGCTCCAGAATCCCCCTCCACTTT.

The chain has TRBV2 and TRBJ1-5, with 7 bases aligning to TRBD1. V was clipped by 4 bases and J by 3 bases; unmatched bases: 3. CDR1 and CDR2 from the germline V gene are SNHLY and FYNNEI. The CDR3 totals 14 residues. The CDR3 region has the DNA TGTGCCAGCAGTGGGGGACAGCCCAATCAGCCCCAGCATTTT. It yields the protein CASSGGQPNQPQHF.

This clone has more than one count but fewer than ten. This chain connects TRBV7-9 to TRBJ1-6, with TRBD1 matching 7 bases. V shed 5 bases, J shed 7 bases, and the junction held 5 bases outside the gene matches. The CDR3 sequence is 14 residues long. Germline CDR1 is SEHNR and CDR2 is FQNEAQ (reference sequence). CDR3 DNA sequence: TGTGCCAGCAGCGCCGGGACAGCAAATTCACCCCTCCACTTT. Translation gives CASSAGTANSPLHF.

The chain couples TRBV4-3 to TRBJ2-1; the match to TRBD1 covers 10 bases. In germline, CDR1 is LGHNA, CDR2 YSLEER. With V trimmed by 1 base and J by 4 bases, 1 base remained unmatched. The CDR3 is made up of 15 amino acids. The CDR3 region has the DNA TGCGCCAGCAGCCAAGGGGACAGGGGTTACAATGAGCAGTTCTTC. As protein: CASSQGDRGYNEQFF.

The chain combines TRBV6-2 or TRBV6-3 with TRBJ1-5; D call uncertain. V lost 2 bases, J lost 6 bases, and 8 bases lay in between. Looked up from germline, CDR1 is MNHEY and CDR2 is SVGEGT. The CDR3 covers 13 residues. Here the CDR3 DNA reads TGTGCCAGCAGTTACATGAGGTCTCAGCCCCAGCATTTT. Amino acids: CASSYMRSQPQHF.

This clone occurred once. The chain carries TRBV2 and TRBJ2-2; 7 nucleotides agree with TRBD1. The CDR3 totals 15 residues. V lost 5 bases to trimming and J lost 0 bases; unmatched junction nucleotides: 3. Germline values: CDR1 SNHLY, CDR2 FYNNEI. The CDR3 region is CASSSGTANTGELFF. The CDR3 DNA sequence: TGTGCCAGCAGTTCCGGGACAGCGAACACCGGGGAGCTGTTTTTT.

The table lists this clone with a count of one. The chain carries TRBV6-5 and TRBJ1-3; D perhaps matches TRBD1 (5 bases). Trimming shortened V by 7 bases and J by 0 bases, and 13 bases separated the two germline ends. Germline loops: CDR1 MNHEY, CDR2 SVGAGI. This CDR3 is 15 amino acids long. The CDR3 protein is CASIKQAYSGNTIYF. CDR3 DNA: TGTGCCAGCATTAAACAGGCCTACTCTGGAAACACCATATATTTT.

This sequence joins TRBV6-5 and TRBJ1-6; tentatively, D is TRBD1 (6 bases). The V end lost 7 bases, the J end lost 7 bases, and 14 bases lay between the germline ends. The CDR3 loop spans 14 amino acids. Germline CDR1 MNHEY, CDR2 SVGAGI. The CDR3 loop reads CASTEGVRNSPLHF. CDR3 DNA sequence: TGTGCCAGCACCGAGGGGGTCCGGAATTCACCCCTCCACTTT.

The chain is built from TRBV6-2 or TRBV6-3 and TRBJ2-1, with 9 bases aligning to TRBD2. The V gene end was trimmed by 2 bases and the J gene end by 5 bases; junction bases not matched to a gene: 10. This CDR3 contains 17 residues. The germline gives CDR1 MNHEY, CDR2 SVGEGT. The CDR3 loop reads CASSYRFGGRADNEQFF. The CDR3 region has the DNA TGTGCCAGCAGTTACAGATTCGGCGGGAGGGCCGACAATGAGCAGTTCTTC.

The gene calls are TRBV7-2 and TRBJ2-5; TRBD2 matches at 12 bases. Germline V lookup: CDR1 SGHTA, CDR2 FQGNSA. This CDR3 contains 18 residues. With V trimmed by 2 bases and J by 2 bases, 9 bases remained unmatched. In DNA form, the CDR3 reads TGTGCCAGCAGCTTACCTAGCGGGGGGGCCCTAAAACAAGAGACCCAGTACTTC. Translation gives CASSLPSGGALKQETQYF.

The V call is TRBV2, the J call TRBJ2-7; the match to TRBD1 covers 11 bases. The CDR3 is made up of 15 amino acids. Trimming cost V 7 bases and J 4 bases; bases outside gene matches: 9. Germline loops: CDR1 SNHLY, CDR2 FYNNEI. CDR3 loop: CASTWTGGRMYEQYF. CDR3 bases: TGTGCCAGCACCTGGACAGGGGGCAGAATGTACGAGCAGTACTTC.

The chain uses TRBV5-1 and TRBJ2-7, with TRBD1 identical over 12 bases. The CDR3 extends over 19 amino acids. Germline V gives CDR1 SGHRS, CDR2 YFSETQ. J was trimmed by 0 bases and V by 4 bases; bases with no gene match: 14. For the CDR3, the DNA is TGCGCCAGCAGCGGAGGGACAGGGGGCGTCCTAAGGAGCTCCTACGAGCAGTACTTC. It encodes CASSGGTGGVLRSSYEQYF.

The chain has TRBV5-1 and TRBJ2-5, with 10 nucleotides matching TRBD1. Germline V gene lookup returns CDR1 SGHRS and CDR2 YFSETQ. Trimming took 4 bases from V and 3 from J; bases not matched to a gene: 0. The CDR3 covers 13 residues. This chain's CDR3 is CASSGTGEETQYF. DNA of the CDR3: TGCGCCAGCAGCGGGACAGGGGAAGAGACCCAGTACTTC. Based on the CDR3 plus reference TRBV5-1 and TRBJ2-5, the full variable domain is KAGVTQTPRYLIKTRGQQVTLSCSPISGHRSVSWYQQTPGQGLQFLFEYFSETQRNKGNFPGRFSGRQFSNSRSEMNVSTLELGDSALYLCASSGTGEETQYFGPGTRLLVL.

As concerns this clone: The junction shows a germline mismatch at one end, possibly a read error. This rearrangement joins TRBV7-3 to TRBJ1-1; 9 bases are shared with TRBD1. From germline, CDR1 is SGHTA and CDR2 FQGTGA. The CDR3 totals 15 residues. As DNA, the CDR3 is TGTGCCAGCAGCCACAGGACAGGGGTGAAGACTGAAGCTTTCTTT. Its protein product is CASSHRTGVKTEAFF. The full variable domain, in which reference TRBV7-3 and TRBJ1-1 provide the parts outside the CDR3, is GAGVSQTPSNKVTEKGKYVELRCDPISGHTALYWYRQSLGQGPEFLIYFQGTGAADDSGLPNDRFFAVRPEGSVSTLKIQRTERGDSAVYLCASSHRTGVKTEAFFGQGTRLTVV.

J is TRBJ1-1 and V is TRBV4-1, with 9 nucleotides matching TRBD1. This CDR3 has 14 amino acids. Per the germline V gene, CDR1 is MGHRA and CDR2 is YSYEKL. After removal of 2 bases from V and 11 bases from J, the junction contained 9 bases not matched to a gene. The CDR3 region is CASSQLQGAVAAFF. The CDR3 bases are TGCGCCAGCAGCCAACTACAGGGGGCTGTGGCGGCTTTCTTT.

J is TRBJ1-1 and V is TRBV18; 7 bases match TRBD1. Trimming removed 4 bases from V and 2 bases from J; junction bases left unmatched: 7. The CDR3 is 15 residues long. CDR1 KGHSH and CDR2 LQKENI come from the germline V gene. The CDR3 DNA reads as TGTGCCAGCTCACTAGCCCGGGACAGAAACACTGAAGCTTTCTTT. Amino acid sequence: CASSLARDRNTEAFF.

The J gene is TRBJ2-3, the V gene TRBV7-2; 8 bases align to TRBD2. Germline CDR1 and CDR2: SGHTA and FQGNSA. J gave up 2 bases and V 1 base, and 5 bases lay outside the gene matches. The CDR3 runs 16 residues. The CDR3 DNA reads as TGTGCCAGCAGCTTAGGGCTAGCGGGCAACACAGATACGCAGTATTTT. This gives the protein CASSLGLAGNTDTQYF.

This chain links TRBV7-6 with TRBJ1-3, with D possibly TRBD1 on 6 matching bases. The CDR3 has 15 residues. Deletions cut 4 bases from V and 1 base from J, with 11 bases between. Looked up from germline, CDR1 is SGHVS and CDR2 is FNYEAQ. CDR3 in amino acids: CASSSGQMSGNTIYF. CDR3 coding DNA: TGTGCCAGCAGCTCTGGACAGATGTCTGGAAACACCATATATTTT.

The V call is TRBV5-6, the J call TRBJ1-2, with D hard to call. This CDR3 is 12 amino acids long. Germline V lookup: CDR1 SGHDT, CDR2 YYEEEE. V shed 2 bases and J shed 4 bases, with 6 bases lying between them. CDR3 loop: CASSFESYGYTF. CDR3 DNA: TGTGCCAGCAGCTTCGAGAGCTATGGCTACACCTTC.

The CDR3 sequence is CASSTGLQIDSYEQYF. As DNA, the CDR3 is TGCGCCAGCAGCACGGGACTACAAATCGACTCCTACGAGCAGTACTTC. This chain links TRBV5-1 with TRBJ2-7, with 7 bases aligning to TRBD2. After removal of 4 bases from V and 0 bases from J, the junction contained 10 bases not matched to a gene. The germline V gene encodes CDR1 SGHRS and CDR2 YFSETQ. CDR3 length: 16 amino acids.

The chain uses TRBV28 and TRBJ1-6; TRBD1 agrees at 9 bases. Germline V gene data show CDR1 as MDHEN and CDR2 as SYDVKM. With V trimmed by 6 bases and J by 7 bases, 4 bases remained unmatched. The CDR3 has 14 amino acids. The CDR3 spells CASRMTGGNSPLHF. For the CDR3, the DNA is TGTGCCAGCAGAATGACAGGGGGGAATTCACCCCTCCACTTT.